This T cell receptor beta chain was sequenced for a study of radiotherapy plus CTLA-4 blockade in lung cancer (dated by TCRdb to between 2018 and 2020). About the investigation overall: Among the enrolled patients, approximately 18% had an objective response, and about 30% reached disease control. The investigation overall reported the following: After treatment with radiotherapy and ipilimumab, TCR clones that originated in tumors expanded in peripheral blood. The strongest predictors of response, as reported, were early dynamic changes in blood T cell clones along with a rise in serum interferon-beta after radiation.

The study evaluated CTLA-4 blockade (ipilimumab) given together with focal radiation therapy in patients who had chemo-refractory metastatic non-small-cell lung cancer. Receptor libraries were prepared by the immunoSEQ multiplex PCR assay. TCRdb mirrors the immuneACCESS table, restricted to in-frame sequences. Some clones are absent from its copies; in checked studies, under half trace to an unresolved V gene, and the reason for the others is unknown. The sample has about 48,000 clones on record, 75% to 90% of them singletons. Around 17% of the sample goes to the ten largest clones. Regarding this clone: Its antigen remains undetermined. No qualities accompany the bases; no much larger clone lies one base away.

From cysteine to phenylalanine, the CDR3 is 15 amino acids long. Solely the CDR3 DNA is kept, with 45 bases framed from the first base. From the germline V gene (reference sequence), CDR1 is PRHDT and CDR2 is FYEKMQ. V is pruned by 5 bases and J by 0 bases, leaving 4 bases of the junction without a gene match. This receptor was taken from a human donor with non-small cell lung cancer that progressed on radiotherapy plus ipilimumab. Some clones in this sample may be carry-over from other donors' samples. Sequencing used peripheral blood, obtained from a patient treated with radiotherapy plus ipilimumab. This chain joins TRBV13 to TRBJ2-7; 10 bases in between match TRBD2. Here the CDR3 is given as CASSPGLADSYEQYF. In nucleotide form, the sequence is TGTGCCAGCAGCCCCGGACTAGCGGACTCCTACGAGCAGTACTTC.